Listed here are 15 T cell receptor beta chains from one sample, sequenced in a study of cytomegalovirus exposure and HLA in healthy donors. The PCR employed 60 Vbeta primers together with 13 Jbeta primers. The repertoire was sequenced with immunoSEQ multiplex PCR; TCRdb's copy has only in-frame clones and lacks some. The data hold fewer than 150,000 clones, with about four fifths observed a single time. What was sequenced was PBMCs. The receptor source for this set is a male donor in good health and CMV-seronegative.

This rearrangement joins TRBV30 to TRBJ2-7, with TRBD1 as a possible D gene (6 bases). V was shortened by 0 bases and J by 3 bases, with 9 bases between the two germline ends. This CDR3 contains 13 residues. The V gene's germline CDR1 is GTSNPN and CDR2 SVGIG (reference sequence). The CDR3 region has the DNA TGTGCCTGGAGTGTAGGCAGGGGCTACGAGCAGTACTTC. Protein: CAWSVGRGYEQYF. The variable domain in full, with the rest retrieved from reference TRBV30 and TRBJ2-7, is SQTIHQWPATLVQPVGSPLSLECTVEGTSNPNLYWYRQAAGRGLQLLFYSVGIGQISSEVPQNLSASRPQDRQFILSSKKLLLSDSGFYLCAWSVGRGYEQYFGPGTRLTVT.

This chain links TRBV9 with TRBJ1-4, with 7 bases that match TRBD1. Looked up from germline, CDR1 is SGDLS and CDR2 is YYNGEE. Trimming cost V 0 bases and J 8 bases; bases outside gene matches: 4. The CDR3 is 14 amino acids. CDR3 region: CASSVDRGREKLFF. The CDR3 bases are TGTGCCAGCAGCGTAGACAGGGGTAGAGAAAAACTGTTTTTT. The entire variable domain, with the rest obtained from reference TRBV9 and TRBJ1-4, is as follows: DSGVTQTPKHLITATGQRVTLRCSPRSGDLSVYWYQQSLDQGLQFLIQYYNGEERAKGNILERFSAQQFPDLHSELNLSSLELGDSALYFCASSVDRGREKLFFGSGTQLSVL.

The chain carries TRBV19 and TRBJ2-1; 7 positions match TRBD1. V shed 7 bases and J 5 bases; nucleotides not matched to a gene: 2. CDR1 and CDR2 from the germline V gene are LNHDA and SQIVND (reference sequence). The CDR3 sequence is 12 residues long. In nucleotides, the CDR3 is TGTGCCAGTAAACAGGGGAACAATGAGCAGTTCTTC. Its translation: CASKQGNNEQFF. Based on the CDR3 plus reference TRBV19 and TRBJ2-1, the full variable domain is DGGITQSPKYLFRKEGQNVTLSCEQNLNHDAMYWYRQDPGQGLRLIYYSQIVNDFQKGDIAEGYSVSREKKESFPLTVTSAQKNPTAFYLCASKQGNNEQFFGPGTRLTVL.

The chain couples TRBV7-8 to TRBJ2-7; 9 nucleotides align to TRBD1. Germline lookup yields CDR1 SGHVS and CDR2 FQNEAQ. This CDR3 has 14 residues. Trimming cost V 11 bases and J 6 bases; bases outside gene matches: 14. The CDR3 DNA sequence: TGTGCCGTCCTCTTAGACAGGGGGGGCGTCGAGCAGTACTTC. Translation gives CAVLLDRGGVEQYF.

The rearrangement joins TRBV18 to TRBJ2-3, with D maybe TRBD2 (5 bases). The CDR3 loop spans 13 amino acids. Trimming removed 6 bases from V and 2 bases from J, with 9 bases in between. The V gene's germline CDR1 is KGHSH and CDR2 LQKENI. The CDR3 sequence is CASSLGLTDTQYF. The CDR3 bases are TGTGCCAGCTCTCTCGGACTCACAGATACGCAGTATTTT.

The chain has TRBV4-1 and TRBJ1-3, with D hard to call. Trimming shortened V by 1 base and J by 4 bases, and 11 bases separated the two germline ends. Germline V CDR1 and CDR2: MGHRA, YSYEKL. CDR3 length equals 15 residues. The CDR3 sequence is CASSQVLAPGNTIYF. CDR3 DNA: TGCGCCAGCAGCCAAGTACTCGCCCCAGGAAACACCATATATTTT.

This rearrangement joins TRBV5-1 to TRBJ2-2; TRBD2 might be the D (5 bases). The germline gives CDR1 SGHRS, CDR2 YFSETQ. This CDR3 comprises 15 residues. The V and J ends lost 0 bases and 4 bases respectively, with 10 bases between them. CDR3 nucleotides: TGCGCCAGCAGCTTGGAGGAGGATTTCACCGGGGAGCTGTTTTTT. It yields the protein CASSLEEDFTGELFF.

This chain connects TRBV6-1 to TRBJ2-7; a possible D gene is TRBD1 (6 bases). V shed 6 bases and J shed 2 bases, with 17 bases lying between them. Germline V gene sequence: CDR1 MNHNS, CDR2 SASEGT. The CDR3 is made up of 15 amino acids. The CDR3 loop reads CASSEKWGHPYEQYF. CDR3 sequence (DNA): TGTGCCAGCAGCGAGAAATGGGGGCATCCCTACGAGCAGTACTTC.

This clone has a handful of counts. CDR3 region: CASSYPRVYEQYF. The CDR3 bases are TGTGCCAGCAGTTACCCCAGGGTCTACGAGCAGTACTTC. This rearrangement joins TRBV6-5 to TRBJ2-7, with D perhaps TRBD1 (5 bases). The CDR3 is 13 amino acids. V was clipped by 2 bases and J by 3 bases, with 8 bases between them. Germline V CDR1 and CDR2: MNHEY, SVGAGI.

This chain connects TRBV7-9 to TRBJ2-1, with 12 bases aligning to TRBD2. The V gene end was trimmed by 3 bases and the J gene end by 4 bases; junction bases not matched to a gene: 1. This CDR3 is built from 15 residues. Germline V gives CDR1 SEHNR, CDR2 FQNEAQ (reference sequence). The CDR3 nucleotides read TGTGCCAGCAGCTTTACTAGCGGGAGGTACAATGAGCAGTTCTTC. It specifies CASSFTSGRYNEQFF. Full variable domain (rest looked up from reference TRBV7-9 and TRBJ2-1): DTGVSQNPRHKITKRGQNVTFRCDPISEHNRLYWYRQTLGQGPEFLTYFQNEAQLEKSRLLSDRFSAERPKGSFSTLEIQRTEQGDSAMYLCASSFTSGRYNEQFFGPGTRLTVL.

The chain couples TRBV9 to TRBJ2-5; no clear D gene. The germline V and J ends were trimmed by 0 bases and 5 bases, with 5 bases remaining between them. The CDR3 consists of 12 residues. Germline CDR1 and CDR2: SGDLS and YYNGEE. CDR3 in DNA: TGTGCCAGCAGCGTAGTCGGGGAGACCCAGTACTTC. This codes for CASSVVGETQYF. The full variable domain, with the rest looked up from reference TRBV9 and TRBJ2-5, is DSGVTQTPKHLITATGQRVTLRCSPRSGDLSVYWYQQSLDQGLQFLIQYYNGEERAKGNILERFSAQQFPDLHSELNLSSLELGDSALYFCASSVVGETQYFGPGTRLLVL.

J is TRBJ2-5 and V is TRBV6-1, with TRBD1 matching 7 bases. CDR3 length: 14 residues. The V and J ends lost 6 bases and 1 base, in that order; junction bases with no gene match: 5. From germline, CDR1 is MNHNS and CDR2 SASEGT. CDR3 amino acids: CASSPGTAQETQYF. The CDR3, as DNA: TGTGCCAGCAGCCCCGGGACAGCCCAAGAGACCCAGTACTTC.

This clone showed up just a few times. The V gene is TRBV5-4, the J gene TRBJ1-1; no clear D gene. Germline CDR1 is SGHNT and CDR2 is YYREEE (reference sequence). The germline V and J ends were trimmed by 4 bases and 5 bases, with 9 bases remaining between them. The length of the CDR3 is 12 residues. The CDR3 region is CASSLHGTEAFF. For the CDR3, the DNA is TGTGCCAGCAGCCTTCACGGTACTGAAGCTTTCTTT.

The genes are TRBV11-2 and TRBJ2-2, with D possibly being TRBD1 (6 bases). CDR3 length equals 14 residues. The germline gives CDR1 SGHAT, CDR2 FQNNGV. With 5 bases removed from V and 3 bases from J, the gap between germline ends came to 10 bases. CDR3 sequence (DNA): TGTGCCAGCAGCCCTTGGACAGACACCGGGGAGCTGTTTTTT. Translating it yields CASSPWTDTGELFF.

The rearrangement links TRBV28 to TRBJ2-7, with TRBD2 identical over 10 bases. The V and J ends lost 5 bases and 2 bases, in that order; junction bases with no gene match: 9. The CDR3 totals 16 residues. Germline loops: CDR1 MDHEN, CDR2 SYDVKM. CDR3 coding DNA: TGTGCCAGCAGTCCCTCCTTAGCGGGGGGAACCTACGAGCAGTACTTC. It yields the protein CASSPSLAGGTYEQYF.